Detailed here is one T cell receptor (beta chain). The data were produced by immunoSEQ multiplex PCR, yet TCRdb's version contains in-frame clones alone and is incomplete. The sample records roughly 70,000 clones, more than 90% being singletons. This entry comes from a study of technical replicates of blood from a few donors. Material: PBMCs. The source is a human donor in good health. Some clones in this sample may be carry-over from other donors' samples.

CDR3 residues: CASSKKRGYNEQFF. The CDR3 coding sequence is TGTGCCAGCAGCAAGAAGCGGGGGTACAATGAGCAGTTCTTC. The chain is built from TRBV11-2 and TRBJ2-1, with 8 positions matching TRBD2. This CDR3 has 14 residues. Germline CDR1 is SGHAT and CDR2 is FQNNGV. The ends lost 5 bases at V and 4 bases at J; junction bases unmatched: 4.